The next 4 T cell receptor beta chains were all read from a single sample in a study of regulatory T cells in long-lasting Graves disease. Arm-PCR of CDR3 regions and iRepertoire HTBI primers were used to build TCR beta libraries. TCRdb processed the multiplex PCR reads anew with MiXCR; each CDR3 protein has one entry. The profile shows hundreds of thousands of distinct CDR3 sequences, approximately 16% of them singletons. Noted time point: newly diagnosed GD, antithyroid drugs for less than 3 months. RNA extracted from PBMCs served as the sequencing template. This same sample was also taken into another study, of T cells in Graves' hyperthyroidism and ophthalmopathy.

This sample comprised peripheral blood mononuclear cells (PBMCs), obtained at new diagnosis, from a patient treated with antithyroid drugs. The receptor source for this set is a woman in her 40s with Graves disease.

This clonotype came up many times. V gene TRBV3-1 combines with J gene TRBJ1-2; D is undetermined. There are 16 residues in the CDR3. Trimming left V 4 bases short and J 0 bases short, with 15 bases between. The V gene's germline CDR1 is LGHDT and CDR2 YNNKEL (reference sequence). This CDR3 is CASSLRGGRANYGYTF. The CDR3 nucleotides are TGTGCCAGCAGCCTCCGAGGCGGGAGGGCTAACTATGGCTACACCTTC.

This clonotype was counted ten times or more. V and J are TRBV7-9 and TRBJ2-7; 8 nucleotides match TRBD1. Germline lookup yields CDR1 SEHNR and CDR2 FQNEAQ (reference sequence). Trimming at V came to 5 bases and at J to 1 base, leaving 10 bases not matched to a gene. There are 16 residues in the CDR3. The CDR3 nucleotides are TGTGCCAGCAGCGCGCCTCCCGGACAGGGTTCCTACGAGCAGTACTTC. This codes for CASSAPPGQGSYEQYF.

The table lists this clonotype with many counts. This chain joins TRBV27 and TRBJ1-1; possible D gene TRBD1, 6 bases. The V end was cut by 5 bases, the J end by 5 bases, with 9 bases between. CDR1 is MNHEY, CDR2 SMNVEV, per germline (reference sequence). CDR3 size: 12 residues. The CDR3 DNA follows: TGTGCCAGCAGTGGTACAGGGACTGAAGCTTTCTTT. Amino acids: CASSGTGTEAFF.

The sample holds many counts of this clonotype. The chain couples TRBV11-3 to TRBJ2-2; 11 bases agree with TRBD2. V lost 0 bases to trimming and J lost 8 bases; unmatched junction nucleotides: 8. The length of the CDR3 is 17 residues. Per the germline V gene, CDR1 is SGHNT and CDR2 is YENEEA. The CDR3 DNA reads TGTGCCAGCAGCTTAGATCTAGCGGGAGGACTAGGAGGGGAGCTGTTTTTT. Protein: CASSLDLAGGLGGELFF.